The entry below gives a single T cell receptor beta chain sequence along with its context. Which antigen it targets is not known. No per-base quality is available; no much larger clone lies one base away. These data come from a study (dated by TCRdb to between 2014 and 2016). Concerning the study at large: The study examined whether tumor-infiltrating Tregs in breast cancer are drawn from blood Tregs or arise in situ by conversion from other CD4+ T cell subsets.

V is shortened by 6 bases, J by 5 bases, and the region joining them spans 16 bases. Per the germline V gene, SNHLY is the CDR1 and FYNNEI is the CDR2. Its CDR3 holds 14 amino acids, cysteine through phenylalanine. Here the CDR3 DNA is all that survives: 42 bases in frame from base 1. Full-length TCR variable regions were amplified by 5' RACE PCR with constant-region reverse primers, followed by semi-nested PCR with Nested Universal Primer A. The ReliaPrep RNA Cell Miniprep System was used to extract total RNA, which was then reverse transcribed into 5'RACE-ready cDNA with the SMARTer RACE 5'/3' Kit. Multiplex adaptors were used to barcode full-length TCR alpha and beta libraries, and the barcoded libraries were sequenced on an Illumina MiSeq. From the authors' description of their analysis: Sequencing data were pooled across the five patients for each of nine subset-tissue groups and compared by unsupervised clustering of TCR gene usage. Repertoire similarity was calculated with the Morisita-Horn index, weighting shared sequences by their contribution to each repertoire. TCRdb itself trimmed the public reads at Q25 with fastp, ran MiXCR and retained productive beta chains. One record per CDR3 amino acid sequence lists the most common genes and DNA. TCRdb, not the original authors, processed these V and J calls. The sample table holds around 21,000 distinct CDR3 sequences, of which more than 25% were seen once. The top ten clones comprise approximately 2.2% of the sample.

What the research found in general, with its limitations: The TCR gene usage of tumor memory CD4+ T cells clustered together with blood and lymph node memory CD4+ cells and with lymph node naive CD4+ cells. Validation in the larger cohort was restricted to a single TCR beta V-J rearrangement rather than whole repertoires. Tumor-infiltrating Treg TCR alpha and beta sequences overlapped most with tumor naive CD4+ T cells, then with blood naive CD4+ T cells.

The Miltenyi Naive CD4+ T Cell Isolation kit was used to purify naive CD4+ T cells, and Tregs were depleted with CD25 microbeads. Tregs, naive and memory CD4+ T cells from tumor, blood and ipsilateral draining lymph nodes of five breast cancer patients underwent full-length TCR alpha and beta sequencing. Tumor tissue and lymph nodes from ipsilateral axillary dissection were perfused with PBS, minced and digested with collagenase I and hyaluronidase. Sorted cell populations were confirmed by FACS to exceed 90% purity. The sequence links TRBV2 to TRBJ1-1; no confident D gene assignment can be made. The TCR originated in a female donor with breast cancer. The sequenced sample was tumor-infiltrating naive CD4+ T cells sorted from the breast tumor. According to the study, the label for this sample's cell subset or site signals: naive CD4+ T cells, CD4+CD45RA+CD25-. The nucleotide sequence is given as TGTGCCAGCAGCGGCTTAGAAGCCGGGACTGAAGCTTTCTTT. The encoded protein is CASSGLEAGTEAFF.